This T cell receptor (beta chain) was found in a study of neurological immune-mediated disorders. Germline values: CDR1 SQVTM, CDR2 ANQGSEA. CDR3 length: 15 amino acids. V shed 4 bases and J shed 0 bases, with 14 bases lying between them. Ten or more counts support this clonotype. TCRdb passed the 5' RACE reads through MiXCR, listing each CDR3 protein once. The table lists approximately 49,000 distinct CDR3 sequences, 9% to 10% of them singletons, with 1.6% in the top ten. The sample's time point: longitudinal time-point 1 (baseline). From 2 million PBMCs stored at -80 C, the unsorted libraries were generated.

Sequenced input: PBMCs. The sequence came from a woman in her thirties or forties in good health. The J gene is TRBJ2-3, the V gene TRBV29-1; either TRBD1 or TRBD2 may supply D (5 bases each). CDR3 DNA sequence: TGCAGCGTTGCGCAGGGAGATACTAGCACAGATACGCAGTATTTT. It is translated as CSVAQGDTSTDTQYF.